This is a list of T cell receptor beta chains from one sample in a study of blood T cell repertoires in COVID-19. Here immunoSEQ multiplex PCR was the method, and the copy in TCRdb shows in-frame clones only, minus some. The sample yields about 140,000 clones, more than 70% seen once. Sequenced input: PBMCs or T cells enriched from blood (not recorded which). The receptor set was obtained from a man aged 40-55 years with acute COVID-19. Each CDR3 is given with its conserved first and last residue. Each record gives: V gene, D gene, clone size, J gene, CDR3 protein, CDR3 DNA. The D gene is left open where the match is weak. The size entry is marked missing in some rows and otherwise reads once, few, many or a size class.

>TRBV2|TRBD1|-|TRBJ2-5
CASRDRGPKETQYF
TGTGCCAGCAGGGACAGGGGGCCTAAAGAGACCCAGTACTTC
>TRBV28|-|-|TRBJ1-4
CASNPGGRNEKLFF
TGTGCCAGCAACCCTGGTGGCAGAAATGAAAAACTGTTTTTT
>TRBV4-3|-|-|TRBJ2-7
CASSQGLGATYEQYF
TGCGCCAGCAGCCAAGGGTTGGGGGCCACCTACGAGCAGTACTTC
>TRBV28|-|-|TRBJ1-1
CASSFTGRENTEAFF
TGTGCCAGCAGTTTCACAGGGAGGGAGAACACTGAAGCTTTCTTT
>TRBV5-1|TRBD2|-|TRBJ2-3
CASSLGLAGGQLTDTQYF
TGCGCCAGCAGCTTGGGACTAGCGGGAGGCCAACTCACAGATACGCAGTATTTT
>TRBV19|-|-|TRBJ1-1
CASTLDSEAFF
TGTGCCAGTACCCTAGACAGTGAAGCTTTCTTT
>TRBV4-1|TRBD1|-|TRBJ1-4
CASSQAGQHLLANEKLFF
TGCGCCAGCAGCCAAGCGGGACAGCACCTCTTGGCTAATGAAAAACTGTTTTTT
>TRBV12-3/TRBV12-4|-|-|TRBJ2-7
CASSLERYEQYF
TGTGCCAGCAGTTTAGAGCGCTACGAGCAGTACTTC
>TRBV2|-|-|TRBJ2-3
CAVSGGVGADTQYF
TGTGCCGTCAGCGGTGGAGTGGGCGCAGATACGCAGTATTTT
>TRBV3-1/TRBV3-2|-|-|TRBJ1-1
CASSQAGLVTEAFF
TGTGCCAGCAGCCAGGCGGGACTCGTCACTGAAGCTTTCTTT
>TRBV21-1|-|-|TRBJ2-1
CASSKYGGSSYNEQFF
TGTGCCAGCAGCAAATACGGCGGAAGCTCCTACAATGAGCAGTTCTTC
>TRBV6-2/TRBV6-3|-|-|TRBJ2-7
CASSYPPGESYEQYF
TGTGCCAGCAGTTACCCCCCTGGAGAGAGCTACGAGCAGTACTTC
>TRBV30|-|-|TRBJ2-1
CAWSPAYEQFF
TGTGCCTGGAGTCCAGCGTATGAGCAGTTCTTC
>TRBV5-1|TRBD1|-|TRBJ2-5
CASSKDTGTGKTQYF
TGCGCCAGCAGCAAGGATACCGGGACAGGGAAGACCCAGTACTTC
>TRBV7-2|TRBD2|-|TRBJ2-5
CASSLVAGVQETQYF
TGTGCCAGCAGCTTAGTAGCGGGGGTACAAGAGACCCAGTACTTC
>TRBV10-1|-|-|TRBJ2-3
CASSIQGTDTQYF
TGCGCCAGCAGTATCCAGGGCACAGATACGCAGTATTTT
>TRBV28|-|-|TRBJ2-1
CASSLSLVRLNEQFF
TGTGCCAGCAGTTTGAGCCTAGTTCGACTCAATGAGCAGTTCTTC
>TRBV15|TRBD1|-|TRBJ2-7
CATGTGDAYEQYF
TGTGCCACAGGCACAGGGGACGCCTACGAGCAGTACTTC
>TRBV12-3/TRBV12-4|-|-|TRBJ2-7
CASSLFQAYEQYF
TGTGCCAGCAGTTTGTTCCAGGCCTACGAGCAGTACTTC
>TRBV2|TRBD1|few|TRBJ1-4
CASTGDRGGEKLFF
TGTGCCAGCACCGGGGACAGGGGTGGGGAAAAACTGTTTTTT
>TRBV10-1|TRBD2|-|TRBJ2-3
CASNTSGLQYF
TGCGCCAGCAATACTAGCGGGCTGCAGTATTTT
>TRBV10-1|-|-|TRBJ2-2
CASSDSGYTGELFF
TGCGCCAGCAGTGATAGCGGCTACACCGGGGAGCTGTTTTTT
>TRBV3-1/TRBV3-2|TRBD1|-|TRBJ1-2
CASSPSTGSMGYTF
TGTGCCAGCAGCCCTTCGACAGGGTCGATGGGCTACACCTTC
>TRBV7-9|TRBD1|-|TRBJ1-2
CASSSTGKLDGYTF
TGTGCCAGCAGCTCGACAGGGAAATTGGATGGCTACACCTTC
>TRBV5-8|-|-|TRBJ1-5
CASSLQVRSDQHF
TGTGCCAGCAGCTTGCAGGTCAGATCAGACCAGCATTTT
>TRBV28|TRBD1|-|TRBJ1-2
CASSPLTGTDMSMGYTF
TGTGCCAGCAGTCCCCTAACCGGGACAGATATGTCTATGGGCTACACCTTC
>TRBV3-1/TRBV3-2|-|few|TRBJ2-1
CASSQDSGQGSILF
TGTGCCAGCAGCCAAGATAGTGGGCAGGGTTCAATCCTCTTC
>TRBV7-9|TRBD1|few|TRBJ2-1
CASRSQGVGSYNEQFF
TGTGCCAGCAGGTCCCAGGGGGTAGGGTCCTACAATGAGCAGTTCTTC
>TRBV6-2/TRBV6-3|-|once|TRBJ1-5
CASSKAELNQPQHF
TGTGCCAGCAGTAAGGCGGAGCTTAATCAGCCCCAGCATTTT
>TRBV18|-|-|TRBJ2-2
CASSPSQNTGELFF
TGTGCCAGCTCACCTTCACAGAACACCGGGGAGCTGTTTTTT
>TRBV9|-|-|TRBJ2-3
CASSAEPGEGTDTQYF
TGTGCCAGCAGCGCGGAACCCGGGGAGGGCACAGATACGCAGTATTTT
>TRBV5-1|TRBD1|-|TRBJ1-1
CASVRDRGNTEAFF
TGCGCCAGCGTCCGGGACAGGGGGAACACTGAAGCTTTCTTT
>TRBV7-8|-|-|TRBJ2-2
CASSLWGRANTGELFF
TGTGCCAGCAGCTTATGGGGCAGGGCGAACACCGGGGAGCTGTTTTTT
>TRBV6-6|-|-|TRBJ2-7
CASSPGTGSYEQYF
TGTGCCAGCAGTCCGGGGACTGGCTCCTACGAGCAGTACTTC
>TRBV7-2|TRBD2|-|TRBJ2-1
CASSLSGTYNEQFF
TGTGCCAGCAGTCTTAGCGGGACCTACAATGAGCAGTTCTTC